The rows below give T cell receptor beta chains drawn from one sample of a study of metastatic and nonmetastatic thyroid tumors. TCRdb re-called the PCR reads with MiXCR. The sample consists of some 21,000 clones, around 28% of them appearing once. Material: tumor tissue. Receptors were obtained from a female donor with papillary thyroid cancer or a benign thyroid nodule (not recorded which). Some clones in this sample may be carry-over from other donors' samples. CDR3s include the opening cysteine and the closing phenylalanine or tryptophan. D genes are given only for firm matches. Only part of the rows carry a size: once, few, many, or a class if the clone is expanded.

size,D,J,V,DNA,CDR3
large,TRBD1,TRBJ1-2,TRBV7-2,TGTGCCAGCAGCCCCGGACAGGGGAGGTATGGCTACACCTTC,CASSPGQGRYGYTF
NA,NA,TRBJ1-1,TRBV19,TGTGCCTGGAGAGGTAACACTGAAGCTTTCTTT,CAWRGNTEAFF
NA,NA,TRBJ2-1,TRBV11-2,TGTGCCAGCAGCTTAAATCTCCGGGAGCAGTTCTTC,CASSLNLREQFF
few,TRBD1,TRBJ1-2,TRBV12-3/TRBV12-4,TGTGCCAGCAGCTCTGGGACAGGGTACTATGGCTACACCTTC,CASSSGTGYYGYTF
many,NA,TRBJ2-3,TRBV19,TGTGCCAGTAGTATTGCCCGTACTTCGGACGCTAGCACAGATACGCAGTATTTT,CASSIARTSDASTDTQYF
many,NA,TRBJ1-1,TRBV7-9,TGTGCCAGCAGCCCCGCATCTGGGACTGAAGCTTTCTTT,CASSPASGTEAFF
few,TRBD2,TRBJ2-7,TRBV19,TGTGCCAGTAGTAGGGGCGGACTAGCGGGTAACGAGCAGTACTTC,CASSRGGLAGNEQYF
NA,NA,TRBJ1-1,TRBV25-1,TGTGCCAGTGGAGTACAGGGTAACGCCGCTGAAGCTTTCTTT,CASGVQGNAAEAFF
medium-sized,NA,TRBJ2-3,TRBV5-1,TGCGCCAGCAGTCGAGCGTCGGATACGCAGTATTTT,CASSRASDTQYF
NA,NA,TRBJ1-6,TRBV6-1,TGTGCCAGCAATCCAGGGAGGGAATCACCCCTCCACTTT,CASNPGRESPLHF
few,NA,TRBJ1-2,TRBV19,TGTGCCAGTAGTATAGAGGGGAGAAACGCCTATGGCTACACCTTC,CASSIEGRNAYGYTF
NA,NA,TRBJ1-2,TRBV11-1,TGTGCCAGCACAACCCCCGCCCCCCGTACATGCTATGGCTACACCTTC,CASTTPAPRTCYGYTF
many,TRBD1,TRBJ1-2,TRBV7-2,TGTGCCAGCAGCACAAGACAGGGGGCGGTTGGCTACACCTTC,CASSTRQGAVGYTF
NA,NA,TRBJ1-1,TRBV28,TGTGCCAGCAGTTTATTGTATCGGCATAGCTTGAATACTGAAGCTTTCTTT,CASSLLYRHSLNTEAFF
NA,NA,TRBJ2-3,TRBV9,TGTGCCAGCAGCCCCCACCCCAGTCCTATCACAGATACGCAGTATTTT,CASSPHPSPITDTQYF
medium-sized,NA,TRBJ1-2,TRBV28,TGTGCCAGCAGTCCCTACCACGCACTGACCGGCTACACCTTC,CASSPYHALTGYTF
medium-sized,TRBD1,TRBJ2-1,TRBV10-2,TGCGCCAGCAGTGACGACCTCGGGACAGGGGTGGATGAGCAGTTCTTC,CASSDDLGTGVDEQFF
NA,NA,TRBJ2-2,TRBV5-4,TGTGCCAGCAGCTTGAGGTGGGCCACCGGGGAGCTGTTTTTT,CASSLRWATGELFF
NA,NA,TRBJ2-2,TRBV30,TGTGCCTGTGCCCTCCCGGCCGGGGAGCTGTTTTTT,CACALPAGELFF
NA,NA,TRBJ1-1,TRBV19,TGTGCCAGTAGCCCCGTTTTTGGGTCTGAAGCTTTCTTT,CASSPVFGSEAFF
NA,NA,TRBJ2-1,TRBV30,TGTGCCTGCGATCCTTGGACTCACCAAGGCTACAATGAGCAGTTCTTC,CACDPWTHQGYNEQFF
many,NA,TRBJ2-7,TRBV4-1,TGCGCCAGCAGCCCTGGAGACAGGAACTACGAGCAGTACTTC,CASSPGDRNYEQYF
many,NA,TRBJ1-5,TRBV27,TGTGCCAGCAGTTTAGACCGAGATCAGCCCCAGCATTTT,CASSLDRDQPQHF
NA,TRBD2,TRBJ2-1,TRBV10-3,TGTGCCATCAGTGAGTGGAGGACTAGCGGGGTTGAGATCTCCTACAATGAGCAGTTCTTC,CAISEWRTSGVEISYNEQFF
NA,TRBD2,TRBJ2-7,TRBV9,TGTGCCAGCAGCCCTCGCGCGGGGGTGACCTACGAGCAGTACTTC,CASSPRAGVTYEQYF
many,TRBD1,TRBJ2-2,TRBV7-2,TGTGCCAGCAGCAGGGACAGGACGAACACCGGGGAGCTGTTTTTT,CASSRDRTNTGELFF
NA,NA,TRBJ2-3,TRBV9,TGTGCCAGCAGCGTATACGGGGGAGAGGGAACAGATACGCAGTATTTT,CASSVYGGEGTDTQYF
NA,NA,TRBJ2-7,TRBV6-1,TGTGCCAGCAGTGATTCCCTCGACAGCTCCTACGAGCAGTACTTC,CASSDSLDSSYEQYF
few,TRBD2,TRBJ2-7,TRBV6-2/TRBV6-3,TGTGCCAGCAGACAGTGGGCGGGGGAGCACTACTTC,CASRQWAGEHYF
NA,NA,TRBJ1-5,TRBV7-6,TGTGCCAGCAGCTTAGGGGGGAACGTGTATCAGCCCCAGCATTTT,CASSLGGNVYQPQHF
medium-sized,TRBD2,TRBJ2-1,TRBV27,TGTGCCAGCAGTAGACTAGCGGGGATGAATGAGCAGTTCTTC,CASSRLAGMNEQFF
many,TRBD1,TRBJ2-7,TRBV30,TGTGCCTGGAGCGCGACGGGACAGAAATATACCTACGAGCAGTACTTC,CAWSATGQKYTYEQYF
many,TRBD1,TRBJ1-1,TRBV20-1,TGCAGTGCTAACCCCGGGACAGGGGCATACACTGAAGCTTTCTTT,CSANPGTGAYTEAFF
NA,TRBD1,TRBJ2-3,TRBV6-7,TGTGCCAGCAGTTACTTCGGACAGGGTGTCCATTATAGCACAGATACGCAGTATTTT,CASSYFGQGVHYSTDTQYF
NA,TRBD2,TRBJ2-5,TRBV6-4,TGTGCCAGCAGTGCTAGCGGGGCCTCCGAGACCCAGTACTTC,CASSASGASETQYF
many,NA,TRBJ1-5,TRBV10-2,TGCGCCAGCAGGAGGGCTGGGAGCAATCAGCCCCAGCATTTT,CASRRAGSNQPQHF
many,NA,TRBJ2-3,TRBV15,TGTGCCACCAGCAGAGTGGCCGATACGCAGTATTTT,CATSRVADTQYF
few,NA,TRBJ1-5,TRBV6-2/TRBV6-3,TGTGCCAGCAGTTTAGGGCCCCGGACAGGCAATCAGCCCCAGCATTTT,CASSLGPRTGNQPQHF
many,NA,TRBJ2-7,TRBV20-1,TGCAGTGCTGTCGTCGAGGGGGTCGAGCAGTACTTC,CSAVVEGVEQYF
few,NA,TRBJ1-5,TRBV28,TGTGCCAGCAGTTTGCCGGTCCCCATCTCGTTCAACGGTCAGCCCCAGCATTTT,CASSLPVPISFNGQPQHF
many,NA,TRBJ1-2,TRBV12-3/TRBV12-4,TGTGCCAGCAGTTTGGAGCAGGGAGTAGGCTATGGCTACACCTTC,CASSLEQGVGYGYTF
NA,NA,TRBJ1-1,TRBV5-1,TGCGCCAGCCGCACGGGCAACACTGAAGCTTTCTTT,CASRTGNTEAFF
few,NA,TRBJ2-2,TRBV6-1,TGTGCCAGCAGTGAAGTTTCAGGGACCGGGCCCGGGGAGTTGTTTTTT,CASSEVSGTGPGELFF
NA,NA,TRBJ1-1,TRBV7-2,TGTGCCAGCAGTATGTGGCCTGAAGCTTTATTT,CASSMWPEALF
many,NA,TRBJ2-1,TRBV5-1,TGCGCCAGCAGTCTTCGGACGTCGACCGGTGAGCAGTTCTTC,CASSLRTSTGEQFF
NA,TRBD1,TRBJ1-3,TRBV12-3/TRBV12-4,TGTGCCATCAGTTCGGGACAGGGAGCTGGAAACACCATATATTTT,CAISSGQGAGNTIYF
NA,TRBD1,TRBJ2-1,TRBV7-8,TGTGCCAGCAGCTTAGGGAGGGCCGGGACAGGGTCGGATGAGCAGTTCTTC,CASSLGRAGTGSDEQFF
NA,NA,TRBJ2-5,TRBV9,NA,CASSVVGSGSETHYF
many,NA,TRBJ1-1,TRBV3-1,TGTGCCAGCAGCCAAGAAGGACGGGCTGAAGCTTTCTTT,CASSQEGRAEAFF
few,NA,TRBJ2-7,TRBV11-1,TGTGCCAGCAGCTTTGGGGGGCAGTACGAGCAGTACTTC,CASSFGGQYEQYF
few,NA,TRBJ2-1,TRBV6-1,TGTGCCAGCAGTCGCAGGGCCGGGACAGAGCAGTTCTTC,CASSRRAGTEQFF
NA,TRBD2,TRBJ2-2,TRBV12-3/TRBV12-4,TGTGCCAGCAGCTTTAATAGCGGGAGGCTTCAGGCAGCCGGGGAGCTGTTTTTT,CASSFNSGRLQAAGELFF
many,NA,TRBJ1-1,TRBV15,TGTGCCACCAGCAGAGGGTCGGGACCCAGGAACACTGAAGCTTTCTTT,CATSRGSGPRNTEAFF
many,TRBD1,TRBJ1-2,TRBV29-1,TGCAGCGTTGAGGACAGGGGGCCCTCCTCTAACTATGGCTACACCTTC,CSVEDRGPSSNYGYTF
NA,TRBD1,TRBJ2-7,TRBV20-1,TGCAGTGCTCAGGGACAGCCTTATGACGAGCAGTACTTC,CSAQGQPYDEQYF
medium-sized,NA,TRBJ2-7,TRBV7-2,TGTGCCAGCAGCCCTCGGGACCGTCTGGAGCAGTACTTC,CASSPRDRLEQYF
many,NA,TRBJ1-5,TRBV5-6,TGTGCCAGCAGCTTGTCTAAGGGACCGAGCAATCAGCCCCAGCATTTT,CASSLSKGPSNQPQHF
NA,NA,TRBJ1-5,TRBV5-5,TGTGCCAGCAGCTTGACAGGGAATCAGCACAAGCATTTT,CASSLTGNQHKHF